This section outlines one T cell receptor beta chain sequence together with its context. As yet, its antigen is unknown. Unique molecular identifiers were present on the cDNA, which also gained a universal primer site by template switching. TCRdb passed the 5' RACE reads through MiXCR, listing each CDR3 protein once. Among about 210,000 distinct CDR3 sequences listed, over 8% were seen once. The data were taken from a study of identical twins. V lost 4 bases to trimming and J lost 6 bases, with 11 bases between them. This CDR3 region has 13 residues. CDR1 is SGHRS, CDR2 YFSETQ, per germline. General study findings and limits: The authors drew conclusions from cross-sectional statistical analysis rather than following the same donors.

This sequence joins TRBV5-1 and TRBJ2-1; D is undetermined. The TCR was taken from a woman under 30 in good health. The sample taken for sequencing was memory (CD45RO+) T cells sorted from blood. The CDR3: CASSPLGVNEQFF. In DNA form, the CDR3 reads TGCGCCAGCAGCCCACTCGGCGTCAATGAGCAGTTCTTC. Full variable domain (remainder filled in from reference TRBV5-1 and TRBJ2-1): KAGVTQTPRYLIKTRGQQVTLSCSPISGHRSVSWYQQTPGQGLQFLFEYFSETQRNKGNFPGRFSGRQFSNSRSEMNVSTLELGDSALYLCASSPLGVNEQFFGPGTRLTVL.